This TCR beta chain was captured by sequencing in a study of cytomegalovirus exposure and HLA in healthy donors. As for the study in general: A subsequent analysis reported that the roughly 120 validation repertoires were produced on the same platform that had also been used for the roughly 700 first-cohort repertoires.

Findings and limits, study-wide: Subsequent analysis of the roughly 120 validation repertoires found a tendency for first-cohort TCR clusters to co-occur.

Germline values: CDR1 SGDLS, CDR2 YYNGEE. The length of the CDR3 is 15 residues. Unmatched junction bases numbered 7, after V lost 3 bases and J lost 6 bases. The donors were in the approximately 120-subject validation cohort, distinct from the roughly 700-subject first cohort. The repertoire was sequenced with immunoSEQ multiplex PCR; TCRdb's copy has only in-frame clones and lacks some. The profile covers about 200,000 clones, with 86% appearing a single time and 1.4% to 1.5% taken by the ten largest. A remark on this clone: The antigen is unknown.

The chain joins TRBV9 to TRBJ2-4, with 9 nucleotides matching TRBD1. The sample taken for sequencing was PBMCs. This clonotype was obtained from a woman aged 18-35 years in good health and CMV-seronegative. The CDR3 reads CASSGQRDRANIQYF. CDR3 in DNA: TGTGCCAGCAGCGGCCAACGGGACAGGGCAAACATTCAGTACTTC.